Following are 29 T cell receptor beta chains from one sample sequenced in a study of T cell changes during pregnancy in multiple sclerosis. Only in-frame clones appear in the TCRdb table, and some are missing; sequencing was by immunoSEQ multiplex PCR. The sample yields about 64,000 clones, 96% seen once. The specimen comprised CD8+ T cells from peripheral blood mononuclear cells, sampled after pregnancy. These receptors came from a female donor with multiple sclerosis, enrolled in a pregnancy study.

The genes are TRBV27 and TRBJ2-3, with TRBD1 matching over 10 bases. Germline V gene lookup returns CDR1 MNHEY and CDR2 SMNVEV (reference sequence). The CDR3 has 15 amino acids. V was pared by 10 bases and J by 3 bases, with 10 bases of the junction left unmatched. The CDR3 DNA reads TGTGCCACAAAACCGCGGGACAGGGGAACAGATACGCAGTATTTT. Its translation: CATKPRDRGTDTQYF.

CDR3 residues: CASLPASGRYNEQFF. DNA for the CDR3: TGTGCCAGCCTCCCGGCTAGCGGGAGATACAATGAGCAGTTCTTC. The chain uses TRBV7-9 and TRBJ2-1, with TRBD2 identical over 10 bases. In germline, CDR1 is SEHNR, CDR2 FQNEAQ (reference sequence). V gave up 8 bases and J gave up 4 bases; unmatched junction bases: 8. The CDR3 length is 15 residues.

The V gene is TRBV4-3, the J gene TRBJ2-7, with D possibly TRBD1 on 5 matching bases. There are 17 residues in the CDR3. Looked up from germline, CDR1 is LGHNA and CDR2 is YSLEER. V dropped 0 bases and J dropped 6 bases, with 21 bases sitting between them. In DNA, the CDR3 is TGCGCCAGCAGCCAAGAAGGGCCAGGGATTGAGACTGGCGAGCAGTACTTC. Protein: CASSQEGPGIETGEQYF.

This chain links TRBV28 with TRBJ2-3; D remains ambiguous. CDR1 is MDHEN and CDR2 is SYDVKM in the germline V gene. Trimming removed 2 bases from V and 4 bases from J, with 7 bases in between. This CDR3 is 13 amino acids long. The CDR3 DNA is TGTGCCAGCAGTTTACCGGGTCCAGATACGCAGTATTTT. Its translation is CASSLPGPDTQYF.

This chain uses TRBV9 with TRBJ1-2, with 10 positions matching TRBD1. V gave up 4 bases and J gave up 8 bases; unmatched junction bases: 11. The CDR3 contains 15 residues. Per germline, CDR1 SGDLS and CDR2 YYNGEE. In DNA, the CDR3 is TGTGCCAGCAGCCCCGGACCCGGGACAGGGGAAGGCTACACCTTC. This sequence encodes CASSPGPGTGEGYTF.

The DNA for the CDR3 is TGTGCCAGCAGCTCCTACAGGGCGAACACTGAAGCTTTCTTT. It codes for CASSSYRANTEAFF. The chain joins TRBV7-2 to TRBJ1-1, with D possibly TRBD1 on 6 matching bases. Trimming pared 4 bases from V and 1 base from J, leaving 10 bases between. The CDR3 is 14 amino acids. The germline V gene has CDR1 SGHTA and CDR2 FQGNSA.

This clone was seen a single time. The chain combines TRBV7-9 with TRBJ2-1; the match to TRBD2 covers 14 bases. The CDR3 length is 14 residues. CDR1 is SEHNR and CDR2 is FQNEAQ in the germline V gene (reference sequence). The ends lost 4 bases at V and 9 bases at J; junction bases unmatched: 2. The CDR3 here is CASSWGLAGAEQFF. In nucleotides, the CDR3 is TGTGCCAGCAGCTGGGGACTAGCGGGAGCTGAGCAGTTCTTC.

V usage is TRBV2 and J usage is TRBJ1-2; 10 nucleotides align to TRBD1. The CDR3 consists of 12 residues. Trimming cost V 6 bases and J 8 bases; bases outside gene matches: 3. In germline, CDR1 is SNHLY, CDR2 FYNNEI. The CDR3 region has the DNA TGTGCCAGCAGAGGGACAGGGGAGGGCTACACCTTC. It translates to CASRGTGEGYTF.

The genes are TRBV6-1 and TRBJ2-7; 12 positions match TRBD2. The germline V gene encodes CDR1 MNHNS and CDR2 SASEGT. J lost 6 bases, V lost 3 bases, and 6 bases had no gene match. The CDR3 totals 15 residues. The CDR3 loop reads CASSDPSGRASEQYF. DNA for the CDR3: TGTGCCAGCAGTGACCCTAGCGGGAGGGCCAGCGAGCAGTACTTC.

J is TRBJ2-7 and V is TRBV19; TRBD1 aligns across 9 bases. Unmatched junction bases numbered 7, after V lost 7 bases and J lost 3 bases. Germline CDR1 is LNHDA and CDR2 is SQIVND (reference sequence). The CDR3 has 14 residues. CDR3 coding DNA: TGTGCCAGTAAGGAGACAGGGGGTTTCTACGAGCAGTACTTC. Residues: CASKETGGFYEQYF.

This chain links TRBV28 with TRBJ2-3; 16 bases agree with TRBD2. The germline CDR1 and CDR2 sequences are MDHEN and SYDVKM. This CDR3 region has 19 residues. V lost 5 bases to trimming and J lost 2 bases; unmatched junction nucleotides: 10. The DNA for the CDR3 is TGTGCCAGCAGTCCGGGACTAGCGGGAGGGCCTCGAAACACAGATACGCAGTATTTT. It translates to CASSPGLAGGPRNTDTQYF.

This chain uses TRBV18 with TRBJ2-1, with 14 bases that match TRBD2. The CDR3 runs 16 residues. Germline CDR1 reads KGHSH; CDR2 reads LQKENI. Trimming cost V 3 bases and J 10 bases; bases outside gene matches: 8. This chain's CDR3 is CASSPTSGRAAWEQFF. The CDR3 nucleotides read TGTGCCAGCTCACCGACTAGCGGGAGGGCCGCATGGGAGCAGTTCTTC.

V gene TRBV7-6 combines with J gene TRBJ2-1; D gene uncertain. The germline gives CDR1 SGHVS, CDR2 FNYEAQ. The germline V and J ends were trimmed by 5 bases and 0 bases, with 11 bases remaining between them. The CDR3 runs 15 residues. The CDR3 DNA follows: TGTGCCAGCAGCCCCCATTATAGCTCCTACAATGAGCAGTTCTTC. It codes for CASSPHYSSYNEQFF.

The rearrangement joins TRBV7-9 to TRBJ2-7; D is perhaps TRBD1 (6 bases). Per the germline V gene, CDR1 is SEHNR and CDR2 is FQNEAQ (reference sequence). V lost 0 bases and J 4 bases, leaving 10 bases between the germline ends. The CDR3 loop spans 14 amino acids. The CDR3 DNA reads as TGTGCCAGCAGCTTAGCGGGACAAGCGTACGAGCAGTACTTC. As protein: CASSLAGQAYEQYF. The whole variable domain, filled in from reference TRBV7-9 and TRBJ2-7, reads DTGVSQNPRHKITKRGQNVTFRCDPISEHNRLYWYRQTLGQGPEFLTYFQNEAQLEKSRLLSDRFSAERPKGSFSTLEIQRTEQGDSAMYLCASSLAGQAYEQYFGPGTRLTVT.

The V and J genes are TRBV4-1 and TRBJ2-1, with 7 bases fitting TRBD2. Germline V gene lookup returns CDR1 MGHRA and CDR2 YSYEKL. This CDR3 has 14 residues. V shed 1 base, J shed 6 bases, and the junction held 3 bases outside the gene matches. CDR3 coding DNA: TGCGCCAGCAGCCAAGTAGGGACTACCAATGAGCAGTTCTTC. This translates into CASSQVGTTNEQFF.

This chain joins TRBV4-3 and TRBJ2-7, with D maybe TRBD1 (6 bases). CDR1 LGHNA and CDR2 YSLEER come from the germline V gene. The CDR3 is 13 residues long. The V end lost 4 bases, the J end lost 6 bases, and 13 bases lay between the germline ends. The CDR3 nucleotides are TGCGCCAGCAGCCCCAGCAGGGGATTCGAGCAGTACTTC. It codes for CASSPSRGFEQYF.

The chain is built from TRBV27 and TRBJ2-1; D ambiguous. Germline CDR1 and CDR2: MNHEY and SMNVEV (reference sequence). V lost 8 bases and J lost 7, with 21 bases in between. This CDR3 has 15 residues. The CDR3 nucleotides are TGTGCCAGCTATAATTCAGGATACCTGGATAATGAGCAGTTCTTC. Translating it yields CASYNSGYLDNEQFF.

This rearrangement joins TRBV7-9 to TRBJ2-5; a weak D match, TRBD1 (5 bases). The ends were cut back, 11 bases at V and 1 base at J, with 11 bases in the middle. CDR1 is SEHNR, CDR2 FQNEAQ, per germline (reference sequence). The CDR3 totals 12 residues. CDR3 nucleotides: TGTGCCTGGATGACAGTCCAAGAGACCCAGTACTTC. This translates into CAWMTVQETQYF.

The chain is built from TRBV7-6 and TRBJ2-7; D call uncertain. Germline V gene sequence: CDR1 SGHVS, CDR2 FNYEAQ. V was cut by 1 base and J by 3 bases, with 13 bases left in between. The length of the CDR3 is 15 residues. For the CDR3, the DNA is TGTGCCAGCAGCTTAGAGCAGGCCGCTCACTACGAGCAGTACTTC. Translation gives CASSLEQAAHYEQYF.

CDR3 in DNA: TGTGCCAGTATCCCACCGAGCGGGAGTAGGTTAGATACGCAGTATTTT. Its translation is CASIPPSGSRLDTQYF. The genes are TRBV19 and TRBJ2-3; 8 bases map to TRBD2. Per the germline V gene, CDR1 is LNHDA and CDR2 is SQIVND (reference sequence). The length of the CDR3 is 16 residues. J gave up 5 bases and V 7 bases, and 14 bases lay outside the gene matches.

V is TRBV25-1 and J is TRBJ2-5, with D perhaps TRBD1 (6 bases). The CDR3 sequence is 12 residues long. CDR1 MGHDK and CDR2 SYGVNS come from the germline V gene. The ends were cut back, 7 bases at V and 5 bases at J, with 11 bases in the middle. The CDR3 DNA reads as TGTGCCAGCAAGGGACAAGGGGAGACCCAGTACTTC. Its protein product is CASKGQGETQYF.

This sequence joins TRBV5-4 and TRBJ2-1; TRBD2 aligns across 11 bases. The CDR3 runs to 14 residues. Germline trimming cut 3 bases from V and 8 bases from J; bases unmatched to any gene: 4. CDR1 and CDR2 (germline): SGHNT, YYREEE (reference sequence). The DNA of the CDR3 is TGTGCCAGCAGCTCGAGGGGACTAGCGGATGAGCAGTTCTTC. It specifies CASSSRGLADEQFF.

V gene TRBV28 combines with J gene TRBJ2-5; tentative D call: TRBD2 (6 bases). Per the germline V gene, CDR1 is MDHEN and CDR2 is SYDVKM. The CDR3 loop spans 15 amino acids. V shed 6 bases and J shed 2 bases, with 16 bases lying between them. CDR3 loop: CASSRRGTFQETQYF. The DNA for the CDR3 is TGTGCCAGCAGCCGACGGGGGACTTTTCAAGAGACCCAGTACTTC. The whole variable domain, remainder taken from reference TRBV28 and TRBJ2-5, is DVKVTQSSRYLVKRTGEKVFLECVQDMDHENMFWYRQDPGLGLRLIYFSYDVKMKEKGDIPEGYSVSREKKERFSLILESASTNQTSMYLCASSRRGTFQETQYFGPGTRLLVL.

The chain links TRBV6-5 to TRBJ2-7; the match to TRBD1 covers 9 bases. The CDR3 sequence is 15 residues long. The germline gives CDR1 MNHEY, CDR2 SVGAGI. The V gene end was trimmed by 5 bases and the J gene end by 4 bases; junction bases not matched to a gene: 9. CDR3 amino acids: CASSPSGTGSYEQYF. The CDR3, as DNA: TGTGCCAGCAGTCCCTCCGGGACAGGGTCTTACGAGCAGTACTTC.

The chain has TRBV11-1 and TRBJ2-7; weak D call: TRBD2 (6 bases). Germline loops: CDR1 SGHAT, CDR2 FQDESV (reference sequence). The CDR3 has 16 residues. The V gene lost 0 bases and the J gene lost 2 bases, with 14 bases spanning the gap. CDR3 DNA sequence: TGTGCCAGCAGCTTAGCCGGGGGACTTATGACCTACGAGCAGTACTTC. Its protein product is CASSLAGGLMTYEQYF.

This chain links TRBV29-1 with TRBJ2-7, with D maybe TRBD1 (5 bases). CDR3 length equals 13 residues. With 0 bases removed from V and 3 bases from J, the gap between germline ends came to 9 bases. CDR1 SQVTM and CDR2 ANQGSEA come from the germline V gene. The CDR3 sequence is CSVEDPDSYEQYF. Written as DNA, the CDR3 is TGCAGCGTTGAAGATCCCGACAGCTACGAGCAGTACTTC.

V and J are TRBV7-2 and TRBJ1-3; D may be TRBD1 (5 bases). The germline V gene has CDR1 SGHTA and CDR2 FQGNSA. There are 15 residues in the CDR3. With 5 bases removed from V and 0 bases from J, the gap between germline ends came to 11 bases. This CDR3 is CASSHPGGSGNTIYF. The CDR3 DNA reads TGTGCCAGCAGCCATCCGGGGGGCTCTGGAAACACCATATATTTT.

The chain combines TRBV23-1 with TRBJ2-3; 7 nucleotides align to TRBD2. TRBV23-1 is classed as an ORF, of uncertain function. V shed 2 bases and J 3 bases; nucleotides not matched to a gene: 8. The CDR3 length is 16 residues. The DNA of the CDR3 is TGCGCCAGCAGTCAAAGCAGGGCGGGGGAAACAGATACGCAGTATTTT. This translates into CASSQSRAGETDTQYF.

This chain connects TRBV19 to TRBJ2-1; 13 bases agree with TRBD2. With V trimmed by 3 bases and J by 6 bases, 2 bases remained unmatched. Germline V lookup: CDR1 LNHDA, CDR2 SQIVND (reference sequence). This CDR3 spans 15 amino acids. The CDR3 nucleotides are TGTGCCAGTAGTATTGGGACTAGCGGGATCAATGAGCAGTTCTTC. Its protein product is CASSIGTSGINEQFF.